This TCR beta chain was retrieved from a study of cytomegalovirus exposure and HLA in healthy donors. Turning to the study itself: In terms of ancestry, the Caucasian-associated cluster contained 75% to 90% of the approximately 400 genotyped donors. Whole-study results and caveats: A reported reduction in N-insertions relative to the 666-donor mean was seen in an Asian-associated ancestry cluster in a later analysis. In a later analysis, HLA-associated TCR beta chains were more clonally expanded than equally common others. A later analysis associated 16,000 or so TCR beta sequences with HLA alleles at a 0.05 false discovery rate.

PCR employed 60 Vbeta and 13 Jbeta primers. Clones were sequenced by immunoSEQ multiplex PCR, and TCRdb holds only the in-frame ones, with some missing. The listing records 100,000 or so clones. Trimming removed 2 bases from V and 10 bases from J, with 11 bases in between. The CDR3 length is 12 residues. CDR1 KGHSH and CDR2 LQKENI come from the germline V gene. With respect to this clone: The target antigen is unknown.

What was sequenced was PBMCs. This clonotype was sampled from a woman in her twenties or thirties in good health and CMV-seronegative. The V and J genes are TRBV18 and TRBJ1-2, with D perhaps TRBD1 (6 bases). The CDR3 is CASSPVTGPYTF. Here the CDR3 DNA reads TGTGCCAGCTCACCAGTAACAGGGCCCTACACCTTC.